This TCR beta chain came from a study of cytomegalovirus exposure and HLA in healthy donors. The PCR made use of 60 Vbeta and 13 Jbeta primers. Sequenced by immunoSEQ multiplex PCR; TCRdb stores in-frame clones only, minus some. In the table there are 95,000 to 110,000 clones, roughly 80% of which are singletons. Turning to this clone: Within the sample, other DNA sequences also encode this same CDR3.

The CDR3 has 14 residues. Germline lookup yields CDR1 SGHDN and CDR2 FVKESK. The V and J ends lost 4 bases and 4 bases respectively, with 11 bases between them. This receptor was identified in a middle-aged woman in good health and CMV-seronegative. The chain uses TRBV14 and TRBJ1-3; no definite D call. Sequencing input: PBMCs. CDR3 nucleotides: TGTGCCAGCAGCCCTCTGGGCCCGGGAAACACCATATATTTT. Protein sequence: CASSPLGPGNTIYF.